This is a list of T cell receptor beta chains from one sample in a study of blood T cell repertoires in COVID-19. The data were produced by immunoSEQ multiplex PCR, yet TCRdb's version contains in-frame clones alone and is incomplete. The table lists more than 250,000 clones, around 86% of them singletons. Sequencing was done on a sample of peripheral blood. These receptors all come from a man aged 45-65 years with active or convalescent COVID-19. Each CDR3 is given with its conserved first and last residue. A D gene is named only where the DNA matches it firmly. Clone size is shown for a subset of rows, as once, few, many or a class of expanded clone.

cdr3_length | j_call | d_call | clone_size | v_call | cdr3_nt | cdr3_aa
16 | TRBJ1-2 | TRBD1 | NA | TRBV6-5 | TGTGCCAGCAGTTACGCCGGGACAGGGAACAACGATGGCTACACCTTC | CASSYAGTGNNDGYTF
17 | TRBJ1-6 | NA | NA | TRBV6-8 | TGTGCCAGCAGTTACCCCGACAGGACCGTTTCGGATTCACCCCTCCACTTT | CASSYPDRTVSDSPLHF
14 | TRBJ1-2 | NA | NA | TRBV5-4 | TGTGCCAGCAGCTTGAAGGAACCAGGCTATGGCTACACCTTC | CASSLKEPGYGYTF
15 | TRBJ2-6 | NA | NA | TRBV7-3 | TGTGCCAGCAGCTCCCGGACAGCTGGGGCCAACGTCCTGACTTTC | CASSSRTAGANVLTF
14 | TRBJ2-7 | NA | NA | TRBV11-2 | TGTGCCAGCAGCCCCCGACTAGACTACTACGAGCAGTACTTC | CASSPRLDYYEQYF
16 | TRBJ2-6 | NA | NA | TRBV20-1 | TGCAGTGCTAGTCCCCTCAGGGGTGTTGGGGCCAACGTCCTGACTTTC | CSASPLRGVGANVLTF
13 | TRBJ1-2 | NA | NA | TRBV7-2 | TGTGCCAGCAGCTTACACGGGGAGCGCGGCTACACCTTC | CASSLHGERGYTF
14 | TRBJ2-1 | TRBD2 | NA | TRBV5-4 | TGTGCCAGCAGCCCCGGGCTAGCGGGGGGTGAGCAGTTCTTC | CASSPGLAGGEQFF
16 | TRBJ2-3 | TRBD2 | NA | TRBV2 | TGTGCCAGCACCGTGGGACTAGCGGCCCACACAGATACGCAGTATTTT | CASTVGLAAHTDTQYF
15 | TRBJ2-7 | TRBD1 | once | TRBV5-1 | TGCGCCAGCAGCGACCGGGACAGGTTAACCTACGAGCAGTACTTC | CASSDRDRLTYEQYF
15 | TRBJ2-3 | TRBD1 | once | TRBV19 | TGTGCCAGTAGTCCGGACAGGGGATCCGCAGATACGCAGTATTTT | CASSPDRGSADTQYF
15 | TRBJ1-5 | NA | NA | TRBV9 | TGTGCCAGCAGCGTCGGTGGGGGCGGCAATCAGCCCCAGCATTTT | CASSVGGGGNQPQHF
13 | TRBJ1-2 | NA | NA | TRBV28 | TGTGCCAGCAGCACGGGGGGAGGCTATGGCTACACCTTC | CASSTGGGYGYTF
12 | TRBJ2-3 | NA | NA | TRBV12-3/TRBV12-4 | TGTGCCAGCAGGAACCAGGTAGGTACGCAGTATTTT | CASRNQVGTQYF
13 | TRBJ2-5 | NA | few | TRBV11-3 | TGTGCCAGCAGCTTTGGCTCACAAGAGACCCAGTACTTC | CASSFGSQETQYF
12 | TRBJ2-7 | TRBD2 | NA | TRBV29-1 | TGCAGCGTCGGGGGGGACAAAGACGAGCAGTACTTC | CSVGGDKDEQYF
12 | TRBJ1-1 | TRBD1 | NA | TRBV25-1 | TGTGCCAACGAGGGACAGTTCATTGAAGCTTTCTTT | CANEGQFIEAFF
20 | TRBJ1-6 | NA | NA | TRBV9 | TGTGCCAGCAGCGTAGACCCTATTACACGGTGGAGCTCCTATAATTCACCCCTCCACTTT | CASSVDPITRWSSYNSPLHF
14 | TRBJ1-4 | TRBD1 | few | TRBV6-5 | TGTGCCAGCAGCTGGGACAGGGACTATGAAAAACTGTTTTTT | CASSWDRDYEKLFF
15 | TRBJ2-5 | NA | once | TRBV24-1 | TGTGCCACCAGTGTTTCCCGGGGGTTACAGGAGACCCAGTACTTC | CATSVSRGLQETQYF
20 | TRBJ2-6 | NA | NA | TRBV5-1 | TGCGCCAGCAGCCCCAAAGGAATGGAACAGGGAGCCTCTGGGGCCAACGTCCTGACTTTC | CASSPKGMEQGASGANVLTF
18 | TRBJ1-1 | TRBD1 | NA | TRBV28 | TGTGCCAGCAGTGGTAGGCCTACAGGGGTCGGAGGGGACACTGAAGCTTTCTTT | CASSGRPTGVGGDTEAFF
14 | TRBJ1-2 | TRBD1 | once | TRBV2 | TGTGCCAGCAGTGGAAGACAGGGGGCCTATGGCTACACCTTC | CASSGRQGAYGYTF
13 | TRBJ1-1 | NA | NA | TRBV1 | TGCACCAGCAGCCGCGGGGACCGATCTGAAGCTTTCTTT | CTSSRGDRSEAFF
16 | TRBJ2-5 | TRBD1 | NA | TRBV11-2 | TGTGCCAGCAGCTTGGTTACAGGGGCGATGGGGAAGACCCAGTACTTC | CASSLVTGAMGKTQYF
16 | TRBJ1-4 | TRBD1 | NA | TRBV5-1 | TGCGCCAGCAGCTACGGTTCCGGGACAGGGGTTGAAAAACTGTTTTTT | CASSYGSGTGVEKLFF
15 | TRBJ2-1 | TRBD2 | NA | TRBV5-1 | TGCGCCAGCAGGCGGGAGGGTCAATCCTACAATGAGCAGTTCTTC | CASRREGQSYNEQFF
14 | TRBJ2-3 | TRBD2 | NA | TRBV28 | TGTGCCAGCAGCCCTAGCGGGAGGGGAAATACGCAGTATTTT | CASSPSGRGNTQYF